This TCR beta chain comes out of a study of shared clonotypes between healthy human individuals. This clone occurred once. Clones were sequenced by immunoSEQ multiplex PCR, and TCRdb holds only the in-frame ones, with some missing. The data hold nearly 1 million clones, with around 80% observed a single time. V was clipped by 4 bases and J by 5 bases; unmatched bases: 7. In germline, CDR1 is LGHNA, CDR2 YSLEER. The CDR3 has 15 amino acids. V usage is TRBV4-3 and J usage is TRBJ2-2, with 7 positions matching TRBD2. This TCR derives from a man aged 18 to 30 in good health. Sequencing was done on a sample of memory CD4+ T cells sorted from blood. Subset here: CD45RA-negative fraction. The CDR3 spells CASSPRAGETGELFF. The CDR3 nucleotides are TGCGCCAGCAGCCCCCGCGCGGGAGAGACCGGGGAGCTGTTTTTT.